This T cell receptor (beta chain) was captured by sequencing in a study of cytomegalovirus exposure and HLA in healthy donors. Study results and limitations: Reportedly, HLA-A and HLA-B alleles of most subjects were accurately predicted from TCR beta. It was reported that the classifier diagnosed cytomegalovirus status with high specificity and sensitivity in both the original and validation cohorts. In a later analysis, an Asian-associated ancestry cluster reportedly showed fewer N-insertions than the 666-donor mean.

Germline V gene lookup returns CDR1 SSHAT and CDR2 FNYEAQ (reference sequence). This CDR3 has 14 residues. Worth noting for this clone: The target antigen is unknown. Germline and junction disagree at one end, which may indicate a read error.

Researchers ran the PCR with 60 Vbeta and 13 Jbeta primers. Libraries were prepared by immunoSEQ multiplex PCR; TCRdb keeps only in-frame clonotypes and omits some of them. The sample carries about 94,000 clones, about four fifths recorded once. The chain employs TRBV7-7 and TRBJ1-4, with D hard to call. What was sequenced was PBMCs. The origin of this receptor is a woman between 40 and 50 years old in good health and CMV-seronegative. The CDR3 bases are TGTGCTAGCAGCTTAGCACGGGAGGGCGGAAAACTGTTTTTT. Encoded protein: CASSLAREGGKLFF.